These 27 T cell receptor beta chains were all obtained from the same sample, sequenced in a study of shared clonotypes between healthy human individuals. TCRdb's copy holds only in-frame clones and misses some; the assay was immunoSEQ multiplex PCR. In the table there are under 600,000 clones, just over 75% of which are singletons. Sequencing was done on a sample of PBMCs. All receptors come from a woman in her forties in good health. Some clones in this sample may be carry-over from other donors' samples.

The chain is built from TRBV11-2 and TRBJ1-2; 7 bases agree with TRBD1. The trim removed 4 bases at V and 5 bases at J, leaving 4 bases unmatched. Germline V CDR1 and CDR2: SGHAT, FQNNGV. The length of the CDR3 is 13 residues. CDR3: CASSSGQRYGYTF. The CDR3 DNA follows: TGTGCCAGCAGCTCGGGACAGAGATATGGCTACACCTTC.

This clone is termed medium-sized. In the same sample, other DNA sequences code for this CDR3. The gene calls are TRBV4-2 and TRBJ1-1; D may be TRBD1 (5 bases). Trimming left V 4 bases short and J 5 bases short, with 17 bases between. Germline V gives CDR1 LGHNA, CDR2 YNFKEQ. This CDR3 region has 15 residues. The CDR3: CASSLDRAGLTEAFF. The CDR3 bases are TGTGCCAGCAGCCTAGATCGGGCAGGGTTAACTGAAGCTTTCTTT.

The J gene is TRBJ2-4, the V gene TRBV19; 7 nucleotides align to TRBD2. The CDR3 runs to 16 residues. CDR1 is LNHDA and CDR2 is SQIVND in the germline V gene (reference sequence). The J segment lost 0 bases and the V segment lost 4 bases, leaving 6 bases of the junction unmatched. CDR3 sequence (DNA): TGTGCCAGTAGTAGGGGGACTAATCTAGCCAAAAACATTCAGTACTTC. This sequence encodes CASSRGTNLAKNIQYF.

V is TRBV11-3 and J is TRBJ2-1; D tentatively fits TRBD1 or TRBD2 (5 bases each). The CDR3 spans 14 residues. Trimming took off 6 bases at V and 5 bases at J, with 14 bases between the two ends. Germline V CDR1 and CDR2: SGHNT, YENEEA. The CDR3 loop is CASSGRGPHNEQFF. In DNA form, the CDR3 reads TGTGCCAGCAGTGGACGGGGACCCCACAATGAGCAGTTCTTC. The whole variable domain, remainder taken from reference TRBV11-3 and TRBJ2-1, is EAGVVQSPRYKIIEKKQPVAFWCNPISGHNTLYWYLQNLGQGPELLIRYENEEAVDDSQLPKDRFSAERLKGVDSTLKIQPAELGDSAVYLCASSGRGPHNEQFFGPGTRLTVL.

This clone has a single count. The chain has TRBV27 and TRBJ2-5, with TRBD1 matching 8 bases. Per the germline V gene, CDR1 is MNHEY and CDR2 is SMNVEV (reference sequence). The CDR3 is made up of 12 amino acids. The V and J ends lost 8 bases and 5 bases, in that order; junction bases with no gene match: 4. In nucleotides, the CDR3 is TGTGCCAGCCGACAGGGGAGGGAGACCCAGTACTTC. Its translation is CASRQGRETQYF.

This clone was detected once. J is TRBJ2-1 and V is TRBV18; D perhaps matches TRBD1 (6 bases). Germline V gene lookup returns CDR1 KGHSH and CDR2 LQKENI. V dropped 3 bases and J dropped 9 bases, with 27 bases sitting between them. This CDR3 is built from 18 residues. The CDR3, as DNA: TGTGCCAGCTCACCCCCGGGTACAGGGCTAAAATTGGTTGTTGAGCAGTTCTTC. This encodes CASSPPGTGLKLVVEQFF.

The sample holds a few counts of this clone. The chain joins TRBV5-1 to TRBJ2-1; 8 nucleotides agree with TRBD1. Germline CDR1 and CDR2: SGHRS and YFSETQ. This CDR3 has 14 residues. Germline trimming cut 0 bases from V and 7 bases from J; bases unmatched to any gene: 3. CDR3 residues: CASSLGTGRNEQFF. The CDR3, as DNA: TGCGCCAGCAGCTTGGGGACAGGGCGGAATGAGCAGTTCTTC. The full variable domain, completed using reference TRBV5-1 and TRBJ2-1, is KAGVTQTPRYLIKTRGQQVTLSCSPISGHRSVSWYQQTPGQGLQFLFEYFSETQRNKGNFPGRFSGRQFSNSRSEMNVSTLELGDSALYLCASSLGTGRNEQFFGPGTRLTVL.

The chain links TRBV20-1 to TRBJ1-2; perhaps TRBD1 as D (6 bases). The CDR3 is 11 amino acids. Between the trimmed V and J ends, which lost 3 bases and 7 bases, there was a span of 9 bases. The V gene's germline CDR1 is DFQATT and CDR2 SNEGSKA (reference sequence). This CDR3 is CSARGGLGYTF. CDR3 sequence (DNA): TGCAGTGCTAGGGGGGGCCTTGGCTACACCTTC.

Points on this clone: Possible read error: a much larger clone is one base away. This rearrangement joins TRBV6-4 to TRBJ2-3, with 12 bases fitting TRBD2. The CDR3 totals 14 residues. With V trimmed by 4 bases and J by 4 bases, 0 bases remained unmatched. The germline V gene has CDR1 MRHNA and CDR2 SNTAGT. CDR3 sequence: CASSGLAGADTQYF. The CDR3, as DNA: TGTGCCAGCAGTGGACTAGCGGGAGCAGATACGCAGTATTTT.

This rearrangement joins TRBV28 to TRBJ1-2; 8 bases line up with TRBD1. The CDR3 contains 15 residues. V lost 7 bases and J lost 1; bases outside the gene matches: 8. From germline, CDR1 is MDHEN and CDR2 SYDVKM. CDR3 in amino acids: CASTFPDRDNYGYTF. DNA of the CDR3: TGTGCCAGCACTTTCCCGGACAGGGATAACTATGGCTACACCTTC.

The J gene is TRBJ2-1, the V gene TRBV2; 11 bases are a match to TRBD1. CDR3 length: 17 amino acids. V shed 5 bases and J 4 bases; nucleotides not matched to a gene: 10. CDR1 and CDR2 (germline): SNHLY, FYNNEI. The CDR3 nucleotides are TGTGCCAGCAGTACCGGGACAGGGGGGATTAGGTACAATGAGCAGTTCTTC. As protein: CASSTGTGGIRYNEQFF. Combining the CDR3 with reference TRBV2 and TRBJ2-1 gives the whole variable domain EPEVTQTPSHQVTQMGQEVILRCVPISNHLYFYWYRQILGQKVEFLVSFYNNEISEKSEIFDDQFSVERPDGSNFTLKIRSTKLEDSAMYFCASSTGTGGIRYNEQFFGPGTRLTVL.

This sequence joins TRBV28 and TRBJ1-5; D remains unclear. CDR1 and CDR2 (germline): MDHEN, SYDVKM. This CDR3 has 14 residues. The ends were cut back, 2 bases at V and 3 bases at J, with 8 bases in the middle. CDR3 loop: CASSLSQVNQPQHF. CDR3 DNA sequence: TGTGCCAGCAGTTTAAGCCAGGTCAATCAGCCCCAGCATTTT. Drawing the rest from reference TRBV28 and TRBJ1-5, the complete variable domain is DVKVTQSSRYLVKRTGEKVFLECVQDMDHENMFWYRQDPGLGLRLIYFSYDVKMKEKGDIPEGYSVSREKKERFSLILESASTNQTSMYLCASSLSQVNQPQHFGDGTRLSIL.

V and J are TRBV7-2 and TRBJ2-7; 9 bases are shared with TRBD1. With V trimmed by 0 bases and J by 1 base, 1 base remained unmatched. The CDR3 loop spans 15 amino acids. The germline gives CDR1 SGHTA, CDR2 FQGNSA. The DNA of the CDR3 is TGTGCCAGCAGCTTAGCGGGACAGGGATCCTACGAGCAGTACTTC. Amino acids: CASSLAGQGSYEQYF.

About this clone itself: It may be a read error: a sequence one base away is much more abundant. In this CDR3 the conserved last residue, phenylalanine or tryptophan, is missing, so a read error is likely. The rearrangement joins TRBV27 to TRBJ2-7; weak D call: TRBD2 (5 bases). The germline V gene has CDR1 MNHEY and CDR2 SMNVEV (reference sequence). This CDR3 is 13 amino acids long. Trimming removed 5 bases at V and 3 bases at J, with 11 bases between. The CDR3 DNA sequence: TGTGCCAGCAGTCTTAAAGAGGGCTACGAGCAGTACCTC. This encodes CASSLKEGYEQYL.

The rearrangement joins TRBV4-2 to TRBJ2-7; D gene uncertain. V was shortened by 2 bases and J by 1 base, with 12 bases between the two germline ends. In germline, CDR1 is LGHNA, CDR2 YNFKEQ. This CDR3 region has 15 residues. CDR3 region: CASSQLAGLSYEQYF. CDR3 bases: TGTGCCAGCAGCCAACTGGCTGGGCTTTCCTACGAGCAGTACTTC.

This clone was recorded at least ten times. As DNA, the CDR3 is TGTGCCAGCAGCTCATCGGCAGGCAGGGAGACCCAGTACTTC. Its translation: CASSSSAGRETQYF. The J gene is TRBJ2-5, the V gene TRBV7-2; D gene uncertain. Germline V gives CDR1 SGHTA, CDR2 FQGNSA. V was pared by 4 bases and J by 5 bases, with 14 bases between. CDR3 size: 14 residues.

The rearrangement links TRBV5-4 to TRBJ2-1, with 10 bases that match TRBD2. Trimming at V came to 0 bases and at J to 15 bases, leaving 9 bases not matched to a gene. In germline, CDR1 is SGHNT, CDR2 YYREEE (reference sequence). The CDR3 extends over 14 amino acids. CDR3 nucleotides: TGTGCCAGCAGCTTGGAGGGTAGCGGGAGGCATTGGTTCTTC. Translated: CASSLEGSGRHWFF.

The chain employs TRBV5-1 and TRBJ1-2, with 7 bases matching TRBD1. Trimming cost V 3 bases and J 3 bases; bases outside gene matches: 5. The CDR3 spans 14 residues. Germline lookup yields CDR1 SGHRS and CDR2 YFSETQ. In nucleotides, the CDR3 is TGCGCCAGCAGCTGGATTACAGGGGACTATGGCTACACCTTC. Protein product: CASSWITGDYGYTF. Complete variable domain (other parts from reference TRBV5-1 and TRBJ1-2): KAGVTQTPRYLIKTRGQQVTLSCSPISGHRSVSWYQQTPGQGLQFLFEYFSETQRNKGNFPGRFSGRQFSNSRSEMNVSTLELGDSALYLCASSWITGDYGYTFGSGTRLTVV.

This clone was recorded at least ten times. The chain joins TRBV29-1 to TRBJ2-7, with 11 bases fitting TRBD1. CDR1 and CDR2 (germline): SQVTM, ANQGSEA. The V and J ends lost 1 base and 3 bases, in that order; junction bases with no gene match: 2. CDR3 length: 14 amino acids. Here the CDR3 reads CSVEGDRGIYEQYF. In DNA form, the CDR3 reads TGCAGCGTTGAAGGGGACAGGGGGATCTACGAGCAGTACTTC.

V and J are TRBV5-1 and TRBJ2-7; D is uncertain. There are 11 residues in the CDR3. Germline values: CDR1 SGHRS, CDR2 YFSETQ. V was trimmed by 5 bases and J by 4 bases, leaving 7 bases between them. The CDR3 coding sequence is TGCGCCAGCAGATTAGAGTACGAGCAGTACTTC. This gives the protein CASRLEYEQYF.

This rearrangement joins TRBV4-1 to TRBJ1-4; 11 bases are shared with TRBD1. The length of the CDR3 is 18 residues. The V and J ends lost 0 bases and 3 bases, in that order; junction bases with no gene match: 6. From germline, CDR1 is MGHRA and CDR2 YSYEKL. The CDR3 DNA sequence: TGCGCCAGCAGCCAAGAGGCGGACAGGGGGCTTTCTAATGAAAAACTGTTTTTT. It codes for CASSQEADRGLSNEKLFF.

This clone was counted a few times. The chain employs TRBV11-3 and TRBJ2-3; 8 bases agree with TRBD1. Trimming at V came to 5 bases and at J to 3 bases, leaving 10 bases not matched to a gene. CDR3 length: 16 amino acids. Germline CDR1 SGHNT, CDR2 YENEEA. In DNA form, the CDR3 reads TGTGCCAGCAGCCTCCGGACAGGGTCAGGAACAGATACGCAGTATTTT. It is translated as CASSLRTGSGTDTQYF.

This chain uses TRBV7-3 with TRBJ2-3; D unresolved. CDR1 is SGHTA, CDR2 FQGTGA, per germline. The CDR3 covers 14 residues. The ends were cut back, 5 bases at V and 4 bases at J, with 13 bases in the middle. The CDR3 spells CASSPVVGADTQYF. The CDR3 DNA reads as TGTGCCAGCAGCCCGGTCGTAGGCGCAGATACGCAGTATTTT.

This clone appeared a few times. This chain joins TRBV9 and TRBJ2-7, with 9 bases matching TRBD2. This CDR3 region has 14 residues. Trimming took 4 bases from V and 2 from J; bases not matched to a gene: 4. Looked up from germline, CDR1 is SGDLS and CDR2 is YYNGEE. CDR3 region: CASSSGTSTYEQYF. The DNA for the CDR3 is TGTGCCAGCAGCTCTGGGACTAGCACCTACGAGCAGTACTTC.

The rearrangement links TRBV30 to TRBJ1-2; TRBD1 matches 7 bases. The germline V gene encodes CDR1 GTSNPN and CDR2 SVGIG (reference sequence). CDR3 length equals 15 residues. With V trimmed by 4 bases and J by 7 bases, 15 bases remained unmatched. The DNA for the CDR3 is TGTGCCTGGAATACAGGACCGGGACAGAAGTCTGGCTACACCTTC. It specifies CAWNTGPGQKSGYTF.

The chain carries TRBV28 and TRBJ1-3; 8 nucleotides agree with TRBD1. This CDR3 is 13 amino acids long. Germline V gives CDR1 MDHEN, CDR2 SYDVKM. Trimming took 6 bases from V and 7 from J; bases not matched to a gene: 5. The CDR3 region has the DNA TGTGCCAGCAGCCAGGGGGCTCGGAACACCATATATTTT. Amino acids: CASSQGARNTIYF.

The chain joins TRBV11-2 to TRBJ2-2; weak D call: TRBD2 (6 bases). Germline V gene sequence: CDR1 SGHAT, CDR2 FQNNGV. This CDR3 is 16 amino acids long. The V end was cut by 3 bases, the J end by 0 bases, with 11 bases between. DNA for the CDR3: TGTGCCAGCAGCTTTAGGGACTCTTCGAACACCGGGGAGCTGTTTTTT. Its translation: CASSFRDSSNTGELFF.